This TCR beta chain was documented in a study of naive and memory T cell subsets. The beta constant-region primer was an equimolar mix of two oligonucleotides covering TRBC1 and TRBC2. Nested alpha and beta constant-region primers with the SP2 primer drove four PCR rounds on ligated cDNA. An oligonucleotide with the SP2 primer and a 12-nucleotide UMI was ligated to the cDNA 3' end. TCRdb called the UMI-ligation and nested PCR reads again in MiXCR, with one record for every CDR3 protein. Among about 120,000 distinct CDR3 sequences, just over 35% were seen once, and the ten largest hold around 0.92%. To note about this clonotype: Its antigen is currently unknown.

Findings and caveats of the study: Findings for naive and memory subsets could not be checked against ground truth.

This CDR3 comprises 15 residues. In germline, CDR1 is SGHTA, CDR2 FQGTGA. V lost 1 base, J lost 2 bases, and 11 bases lay in between. Cells stained for CD3, CD4, CD8, CD45RA, CD27 and viability were sorted into four CD45RA/CD27 subsets. The receptor comes from a human donor in good health. Sequenced material: central memory CD4+ T cells from blood. V is TRBV7-3 and J is TRBJ1-1; D gene uncertain. Here the CDR3 DNA reads TGTGCCAGCAGCTTAAGGCCGGGAGCTAACACTGAAGCTTTCTTT. This codes for CASSLRPGANTEAFF.